The 20 T cell receptor beta chains below were found in one sample sequenced in a study of shared clonotypes between healthy human individuals (dated by TCRdb to the early 2020s). The library was built by means of the immunoSEQ multiplex PCR assay. In its TCRdb copy, this immuneACCESS table keeps in-frame sequences only and misses some clones. Where compared with another copy, unresolved V genes explain less than half of these, and the others have no known cause. A total of some 1 million clones appear in this sample, 60% to 80% of them only once. The ten largest clones capture roughly 1.5% of the sample. The sequenced sample consisted of memory CD4+ T cells sorted from blood. This specimen's cell subset or site label, per the study, means: CD45RA-negative fraction. Every receptor here comes from a man aged 18 to 35 in good health.

This rearrangement joins TRBV27 to TRBJ2-7, with 13 bases matching TRBD2. The CDR3 totals 18 residues. Germline-derived CDR1 and CDR2 are MNHEY and SMNVEV (reference sequence). V lost 4 bases and J lost 2; bases outside the gene matches: 11. The CDR3 DNA follows: TGTGCCAGCAGTTACCGGCGGACTAGCGGGAGTTCGACCTACGAGCAGTACTTC. This gives the protein CASSYRRTSGSSTYEQYF.

The CDR3 region has the DNA TGTGCCAGTACCTTAGATTCCAGGACCACCGGGGGCTACACCTTC. Translating gives CASTLDSRTTGGYTF. J is TRBJ1-2 and V is TRBV19; no reliable D call. The CDR3 consists of 15 residues. Trimming cost V 7 bases and J 8 bases, with 23 bases left between them. Germline values: CDR1 LNHDA, CDR2 SQIVND (reference sequence).

This clone showed up just once. This sequence joins TRBV4-3 and TRBJ2-4, with 10 bases fitting TRBD2. After removal of 4 bases from V and 7 bases from J, the junction contained 7 bases not matched to a gene. The V gene's germline CDR1 is LGHNA and CDR2 YSLEER. The CDR3 runs 15 residues. The CDR3 DNA follows: TGCGCCAGCAGCCTCGGGGGACTAGCGAACAACATTCAGTACTTC. It is translated as CASSLGGLANNIQYF.

Regarding this clone: Other DNA variants within this sample encode the same CDR3. The chain joins TRBV13 to TRBJ1-4, with D possibly matching TRBD1 (5 bases). The CDR3 loop spans 16 amino acids. The V gene's germline CDR1 is PRHDT and CDR2 FYEKMQ (reference sequence). The V end was cut by 5 bases, the J end by 0 bases, with 13 bases between. CDR3 sequence (DNA): TGTGCCAGCAGCCTTCGGACGGGGGCAACTAATGAAAAACTGTTTTTT. Amino acid sequence: CASSLRTGATNEKLFF.

The CDR3 sequence: CASSPPKATGQGSYYTF. The CDR3 region has the DNA TGTGCCAGCTCACCACCTAAGGCTACCGGCCAGGGTTCTTACTACACCTTC. The chain has TRBV18 and TRBJ1-2; tentative D call: TRBD1 (5 bases). There are 17 residues in the CDR3. The V and J ends lost 0 bases and 10 bases respectively, with 24 bases between them. Germline-derived CDR1 and CDR2 are KGHSH and LQKENI.

This chain joins TRBV2 and TRBJ1-3; D is unclear. The CDR3 extends over 15 amino acids. The V end was cut by 2 bases, the J end by 0 bases, with 8 bases between. In germline, CDR1 is SNHLY, CDR2 FYNNEI. This chain's CDR3 is CASSERAVSGNTIYF. CDR3 sequence (DNA): TGTGCCAGCAGTGAACGGGCAGTCTCTGGAAACACCATATATTTT.

The chain uses TRBV5-1 and TRBJ2-5; a weak D match, TRBD2 (5 bases). The CDR3 spans 12 residues. Trimming pared 4 bases from V and 2 bases from J, leaving 6 bases between. CDR1 SGHRS and CDR2 YFSETQ come from the germline V gene. CDR3 sequence: CASSVAQETQYF. CDR3 nucleotides: TGCGCCAGCAGCGTAGCGCAAGAGACCCAGTACTTC. Complete variable domain (other parts from reference TRBV5-1 and TRBJ2-5): KAGVTQTPRYLIKTRGQQVTLSCSPISGHRSVSWYQQTPGQGLQFLFEYFSETQRNKGNFPGRFSGRQFSNSRSEMNVSTLELGDSALYLCASSVAQETQYFGPGTRLLVL.

The V call is TRBV5-1, the J call TRBJ1-1; tentative D call: TRBD1 (5 bases). Trimming took 3 bases from V and 3 from J, leaving 15 bases between them. Germline V gives CDR1 SGHRS, CDR2 YFSETQ. This CDR3 contains 15 residues. CDR3 DNA: TGCGCCAGCAGCTCCGACAGCTCCGGACACACTGAAGCTTTCTTT. Protein sequence: CASSSDSSGHTEAFF.

CDR3 nucleotide sequence: TGTGCCAGCAGCCTTCTGGGGGTAACATTCTATGGCTACACCTTC. Its translation: CASSLLGVTFYGYTF. This rearrangement joins TRBV6-5 to TRBJ1-2; weak D call: TRBD1 (5 bases). Trimming removed 6 bases from V and 4 bases from J, with 18 bases in between. This CDR3 comprises 15 residues. The germline V gene encodes CDR1 MNHEY and CDR2 SVGAGI.

Regarding this clone: The identical CDR3 is also encoded by other nucleotide sequences in the sample. V usage is TRBV20-1 and J usage is TRBJ1-2, with D perhaps matching TRBD1 (5 bases). The CDR3 is made up of 11 amino acids. CDR1 is DFQATT, CDR2 SNEGSKA, per germline (reference sequence). V was clipped by 6 bases and J by 5 bases, with 10 bases between them. CDR3 DNA: TGCAGTGCGGGGACCGGATATGGCTACACCTTC. Its protein product is CSAGTGYGYTF.

The V and J genes are TRBV28 and TRBJ1-5, with TRBD1 matching over 8 bases. V was pared by 3 bases and J by 6 bases, with 13 bases of the junction left unmatched. Germline V lookup: CDR1 MDHEN, CDR2 SYDVKM. The CDR3 sequence is 17 residues long. The CDR3 protein is CASSLFRGLTGGQPQHF. In DNA form, the CDR3 reads TGTGCCAGCAGTTTGTTCAGGGGGCTTACGGGAGGTCAGCCCCAGCATTTT.

The gene calls are TRBV10-1 and TRBJ2-1, with 8 bases identical to TRBD1. V gave up 5 bases and J gave up 4 bases; unmatched junction bases: 13. Germline CDR1 reads WNHNN; CDR2 reads SYGVQD (reference sequence). The CDR3 is made up of 17 amino acids. CDR3 nucleotides: TGCGCCAGCAGTTCCGCCCCGGGACAGGCCAATTACAATGAGCAGTTCTTC. The encoded protein is CASSSAPGQANYNEQFF.

This clone appeared a single time. The J gene is TRBJ2-7, the V gene TRBV7-9; D is undetermined. This CDR3 is 13 amino acids long. CDR1 and CDR2 from the germline V gene are SEHNR and FQNEAQ (reference sequence). The germline V and J ends were trimmed by 7 bases and 2 bases, with 12 bases remaining between them. CDR3 sequence: CASTRQGTYEQYF. The CDR3 region has the DNA TGTGCCAGCACGCGACAAGGCACCTACGAGCAGTACTTC.

The V call is TRBV19, the J call TRBJ1-2, with 8 positions matching TRBD1. CDR3 length: 16 residues. J lost 5 bases, V lost 6 bases, and 14 bases had no gene match. In germline, CDR1 is LNHDA, CDR2 SQIVND (reference sequence). The CDR3 loop is CASSAQKTDRAYGYTF. The CDR3 DNA reads TGTGCCAGTAGCGCCCAGAAAACGGACAGGGCGTATGGCTACACCTTC.

With regard to this clone: This may be a read error: a much more frequent sequence differs by one nucleotide. V and J are TRBV13 and TRBJ2-5; 8 nucleotides agree with TRBD2. The junction had 6 bases not matched to a gene; V was cut back by 5 bases and J by 4 bases. The germline V gene encodes CDR1 PRHDT and CDR2 FYEKMQ (reference sequence). The CDR3 has 14 amino acids. CDR3 loop: CASSPRGGRETQYF. CDR3 in DNA: TGTGCCAGCAGCCCTCGCGGGGGGCGAGAGACCCAGTACTTC.

The gene calls are TRBV19 and TRBJ1-1; maybe TRBD1 (6 bases). Between the trimmed V and J ends, which lost 3 bases and 8 bases, there was a span of 7 bases. The CDR3 covers 11 residues. Germline values: CDR1 LNHDA, CDR2 SQIVND (reference sequence). Here the CDR3 DNA reads TGTGCCAGTAGTATGGGGACAGAAGCTTTCTTT. It yields the protein CASSMGTEAFF.

This chain links TRBV18 with TRBJ2-7; the match to TRBD2 covers 12 bases. Germline V lookup: CDR1 KGHSH, CDR2 LQKENI. With V trimmed by 0 bases and J by 0 bases, 9 bases remained unmatched. This CDR3 has 19 residues. The CDR3 coding sequence is TGTGCCAGCTCACCACCCTCGACTAGCGGGAGTTTAAACTCCTACGAGCAGTACTTC. This translates into CASSPPSTSGSLNSYEQYF. Filled out from reference TRBV18 and TRBJ2-7, the complete variable domain reads NAGVMQNPRHLVRRRGQEARLRCSPMKGHSHVYWYRQLPEEGLKFMVYLQKENIIDESGMPKERFSAEFPKEGPSILRIQQVVRGDSAAYFCASSPPSTSGSLNSYEQYFGPGTRLTVT.

This chain links TRBV7-9 with TRBJ2-5; D is unclear. V was pared by 1 base and J by 6 bases, with 9 bases between. The CDR3 has 13 residues. Per germline, CDR1 SEHNR and CDR2 FQNEAQ (reference sequence). The CDR3 protein is CASSLVQTKTQYF. DNA for the CDR3: TGTGCCAGCAGCTTAGTGCAAACGAAGACCCAGTACTTC.

This clone was seen many times. The chain's CDR3 is CASSLEGATTGKQFF. The CDR3 region has the DNA TGTGCCAGCAGCTTAGAGGGGGCCACTACGGGGAAGCAGTTCTTC. The chain combines TRBV7-9 with TRBJ2-1, with TRBD1 identical over 7 bases. V lost 1 base to trimming and J lost 11 bases; unmatched junction nucleotides: 11. The length of the CDR3 is 15 residues. Germline V lookup: CDR1 SEHNR, CDR2 FQNEAQ (reference sequence).

This clone has only a few counts. One end of the junction varies from germline; a read error may be responsible. The chain links TRBV12-5 to TRBJ2-5; D is perhaps TRBD1 (6 bases). Germline V CDR1 and CDR2: LGHNT, FRNRAP. This CDR3 region has 12 residues. CDR3 sequence reads: CASGLNTQGTDF. CDR3 DNA: TGTGCTAGTGGTTTGAACACCCAGGGGACGGACTTC.